The rows below give T cell receptor beta chains drawn from one sample of a study of technical replicates of blood from several donors. Produced via immunoSEQ multiplex PCR; TCRdb's table is partial and in-frame only. The data hold under 100,000 clones, with 96% observed a single time. The sequenced sample was T cells isolated from PBMCs. These receptors all come from a human donor in good health. Both conserved end residues are part of each CDR3. The D gene is left open where the match is weak. Clone size, where shown, is once, few, many, or a class for clones that have expanded.

cdr3_aa cdr3_nt clone_size j_call d_call v_call
CASSQDITSGRTTDTQYF TGCGCCAGCAGCCAAGATATAACTAGCGGGAGAACCACAGATACGCAGTATTTT NA TRBJ2-3 TRBD2 TRBV4-1
CTSTRGLAIYNEQFF TGCACCAGCACCAGGGGACTAGCTATCTACAATGAGCAGTTCTTC NA TRBJ2-1 NA TRBV1
CATSRIAGVGDTQYF TGTGCCACCAGCAGGATAGCGGGAGTTGGAGATACGCAGTATTTT NA TRBJ2-3 TRBD2 TRBV15
CAGEPGQVSYEQYF TGTGCCGGAGAGCCGGGACAGGTTTCCTACGAGCAGTACTTC NA TRBJ2-7 TRBD1 TRBV5-8
CASSLLRGAGLVEQFF TGCGCCAGCAGCCTCCTCCGAGGAGCGGGATTGGTTGAGCAGTTCTTC once TRBJ2-1 TRBD2 TRBV4-3
CASSEDNGLAKNIQYF TGTGCCAGCAGTGAAGACAACGGACTAGCCAAAAACATTCAGTACTTC NA TRBJ2-4 NA TRBV6-1
CASSEQGDYEQYF TGTGCCAGTAGTGAACAGGGAGACTACGAGCAGTACTTC NA TRBJ2-7 NA TRBV19
CASSLVGGYEQYF TGTGCCAGCAGCTTAGTAGGGGGCTACGAGCAGTACTTC once TRBJ2-7 NA TRBV7-2
CAWGLNSYNEQFF TGTGCCTGGGGACTAAACTCCTACAATGAGCAGTTCTTC NA TRBJ2-1 NA TRBV30
CASSGVGRGQETQYF TGTGCCAGCAGCGGGGTGGGGAGGGGCCAAGAGACCCAGTACTTC NA TRBJ2-5 TRBD2 TRBV9
CASSLPGQETQYF TGTGCCAGCAGCCTGCCGGGACAAGAGACCCAGTACTTC once TRBJ2-5 NA TRBV14
CASKKGRDTYTDTQYF TGCGCCAGCAAAAAGGGCCGGGACACCTACACAGATACGCAGTATTTT NA TRBJ2-3 NA TRBV5-1
CASMSWDRARYGYTF TGTGCCAGCATGAGTTGGGACAGGGCACGCTATGGCTACACCTTC NA TRBJ1-2 TRBD1 TRBV27
CAWSRRQGNTEAFF TGTGCCTGGAGCCGAAGACAGGGGAACACTGAAGCTTTCTTT NA TRBJ1-1 TRBD1 TRBV30
CASSQPGGFMNTEAFF TGTGCCAGCAGTCAGCCCGGGGGATTCATGAACACTGAAGCTTTCTTT NA TRBJ1-1 NA TRBV7-9
CASRLRGSGNTIYF TGTGCCAGCAGACTCCGGGGCTCTGGAAACACCATATATTTT once TRBJ1-3 NA TRBV6-5
CASRELAGGPGTQYF TGTGCCAGCAGGGAGCTAGCGGGAGGGCCAGGGACCCAGTACTTC NA TRBJ2-5 TRBD2 TRBV6-1
CASSQVAGETDTQYF TGTGCCAGCAGCCAAGTAGCAGGGGAGACAGATACGCAGTATTTT NA TRBJ2-3 NA TRBV4-2
CASSWDRLNTEAFF TGCGCCAGCAGCTGGGACAGACTAAACACTGAAGCTTTCTTT NA TRBJ1-1 TRBD1 TRBV5-1
CAAAAGGPHNEQFF TGTGCTGCAGCAGCGGGAGGGCCTCACAATGAGCAGTTCTTC NA TRBJ2-1 TRBD2 TRBV30
CASSQEIEGASSYNEQFF TGCGCCAGCAGCCAAGAGATTGAAGGGGCAAGCTCCTACAATGAGCAGTTCTTC NA TRBJ2-1 NA TRBV4-1
CASSLIAGEYEQYF TGTGCCAGCAGTCTTATAGCGGGAGAATACGAGCAGTACTTC NA TRBJ2-7 TRBD2 TRBV27
CASSLAGTGELFF TGTGCCAGCAGCTTAGCCGGGACCGGGGAGCTGTTTTTT few TRBJ2-2 NA TRBV11-2
CASRGPSGSSYEQYF TGTGCCAGCCGCGGGCCTAGCGGTAGCTCCTACGAGCAGTACTTC NA TRBJ2-7 TRBD2 TRBV7-9
CASSEDRKTEAFF TGTGCCAGTAGCGAAGACAGGAAGACTGAAGCTTTCTTT once TRBJ1-1 NA TRBV2
CASRRQVNEKLFF TGTGCAAGTCGCCGACAGGTTAATGAAAAACTGTTTTTT NA TRBJ1-4 NA TRBV12-2
CSVQTGYNSGGYTF TGCAGCGTTCAGACAGGGTATAACTCTGGTGGCTACACCTTC once TRBJ1-2 TRBD1 TRBV29-1
CAWSVQVSEQFF TGTGCCTGGAGTGTACAGGTTTCTGAGCAGTTCTTC once TRBJ2-1 NA TRBV30
CASSLKRAGDTEAFF TGTGCCAGCAGCTTGAAACGGGCAGGGGACACTGAAGCTTTCTTT once TRBJ1-1 NA TRBV5-4
CSVEDPPFEQYF TGCAGCGTTGAAGACCCTCCGTTCGAGCAGTACTTC NA TRBJ2-7 NA TRBV29-1
CASSSPGQLMNTEAFF TGTGCCAGCAGTTCCCCTGGACAGCTTATGAACACTGAAGCTTTCTTT NA TRBJ1-1 NA TRBV28
CASSFSGTGLNQPQHF TGTGCCAGCAGCTTTAGCGGGACAGGGCTCAATCAGCCCCAGCATTTT NA TRBJ1-5 TRBD1 TRBV5-6
CASSFEQSSYEQYF TGCGCCAGCAGCTTTGAACAGAGCTCCTACGAGCAGTACTTC few TRBJ2-7 NA TRBV5-1